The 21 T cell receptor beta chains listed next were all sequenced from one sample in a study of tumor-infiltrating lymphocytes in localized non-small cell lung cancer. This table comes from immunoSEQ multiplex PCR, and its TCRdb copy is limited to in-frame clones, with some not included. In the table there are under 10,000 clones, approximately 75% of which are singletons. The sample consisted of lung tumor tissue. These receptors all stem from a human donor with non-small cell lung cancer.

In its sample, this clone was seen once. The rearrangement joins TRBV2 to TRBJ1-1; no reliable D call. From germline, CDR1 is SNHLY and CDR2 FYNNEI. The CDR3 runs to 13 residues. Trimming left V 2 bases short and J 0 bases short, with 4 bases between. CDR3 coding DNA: TGTGCCAGCAGTGAACCGGTGAACACTGAAGCTTTCTTT. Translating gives CASSEPVNTEAFF.

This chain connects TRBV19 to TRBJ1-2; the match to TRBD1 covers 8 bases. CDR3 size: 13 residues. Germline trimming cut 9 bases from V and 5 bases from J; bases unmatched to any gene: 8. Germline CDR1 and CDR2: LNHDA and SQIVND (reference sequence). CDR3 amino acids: CARKRHRGYGYTF. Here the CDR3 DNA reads TGTGCCAGGAAGCGGCACAGGGGGTATGGCTACACCTTC.

CDR3 bases: TGTGCCAGCGGACTAGCGGGGGGGGATGAGCAGTTCTTC. Its protein is CASGLAGGDEQFF. This chain links TRBV2 with TRBJ2-1, with 15 nucleotides matching TRBD2. Germline assignment: CDR1 SNHLY and CDR2 FYNNEI. After removal of 8 bases from V and 8 bases from J, the junction contained 1 base not matched to a gene. The CDR3 runs 13 residues.

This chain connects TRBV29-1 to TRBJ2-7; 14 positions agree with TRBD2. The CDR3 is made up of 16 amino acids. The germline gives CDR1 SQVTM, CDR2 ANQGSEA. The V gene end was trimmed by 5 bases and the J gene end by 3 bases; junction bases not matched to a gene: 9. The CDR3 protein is CSVLKGLAGVDYEQYF. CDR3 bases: TGCAGCGTTCTGAAGGGACTAGCGGGAGTTGACTACGAGCAGTACTTC.

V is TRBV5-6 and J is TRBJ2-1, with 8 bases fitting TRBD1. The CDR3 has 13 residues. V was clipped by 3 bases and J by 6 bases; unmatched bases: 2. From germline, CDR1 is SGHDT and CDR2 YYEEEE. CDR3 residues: CASSWDRINEQFF. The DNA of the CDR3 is TGTGCCAGCAGCTGGGACAGGATCAATGAGCAGTTCTTC.

The CDR3 nucleotides read TGCGCCAGCAGCCAAGGGTCAACATTTAATGAAAAACTGTTTTTT. This sequence encodes CASSQGSTFNEKLFF. V is TRBV4-3 and J is TRBJ1-4; D not resolved. The CDR3 is made up of 15 amino acids. V lost 1 base and J 4 bases, leaving 10 bases between the germline ends. Per the germline V gene, CDR1 is LGHNA and CDR2 is YSLEER.

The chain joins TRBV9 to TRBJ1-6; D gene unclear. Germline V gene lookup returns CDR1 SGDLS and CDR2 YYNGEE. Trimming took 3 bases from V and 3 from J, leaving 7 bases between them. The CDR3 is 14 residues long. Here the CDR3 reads CASSGSDYNSPLHF. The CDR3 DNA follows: TGTGCCAGCAGCGGCAGCGACTATAATTCACCCCTCCACTTT.

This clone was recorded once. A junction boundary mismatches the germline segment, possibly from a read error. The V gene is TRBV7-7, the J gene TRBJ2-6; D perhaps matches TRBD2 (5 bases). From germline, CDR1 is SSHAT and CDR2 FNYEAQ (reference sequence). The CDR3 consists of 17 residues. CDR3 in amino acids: CANSGIRPQSRANVLTF. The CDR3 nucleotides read TGTGCCAACAGCGGCATAAGGCCACAAAGTCGGGCCAACGTCCTGACTTTC.

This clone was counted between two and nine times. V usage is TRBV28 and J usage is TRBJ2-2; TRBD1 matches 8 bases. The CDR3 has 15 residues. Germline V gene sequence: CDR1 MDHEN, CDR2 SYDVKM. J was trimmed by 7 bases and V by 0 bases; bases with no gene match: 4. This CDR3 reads CASSLWDRAVGELFF. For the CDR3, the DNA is TGTGCCAGCAGTTTATGGGACAGGGCAGTCGGGGAGCTGTTTTTT.

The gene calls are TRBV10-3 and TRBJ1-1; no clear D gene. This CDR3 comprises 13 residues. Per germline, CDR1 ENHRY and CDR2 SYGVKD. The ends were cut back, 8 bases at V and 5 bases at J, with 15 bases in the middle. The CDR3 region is CAIGSGDGTEAFF. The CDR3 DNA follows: TGTGCCATCGGGAGCGGGGATGGGACTGAAGCTTTCTTT.

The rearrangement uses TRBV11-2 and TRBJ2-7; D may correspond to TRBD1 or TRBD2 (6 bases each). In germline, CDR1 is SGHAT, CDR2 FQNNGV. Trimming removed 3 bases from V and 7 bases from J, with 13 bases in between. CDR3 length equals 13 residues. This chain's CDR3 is CASSFQQGGEQYF. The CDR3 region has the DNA TGTGCCAGCAGCTTCCAACAGGGAGGTGAGCAGTACTTC.

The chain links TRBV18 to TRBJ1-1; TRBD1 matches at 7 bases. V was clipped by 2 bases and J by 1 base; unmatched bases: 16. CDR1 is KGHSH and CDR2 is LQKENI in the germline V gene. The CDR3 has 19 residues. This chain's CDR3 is CASSPFHPRDRVTNTEAFF. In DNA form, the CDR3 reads TGTGCCAGCTCACCATTCCATCCCCGAGACAGGGTCACGAACACTGAAGCTTTCTTT.

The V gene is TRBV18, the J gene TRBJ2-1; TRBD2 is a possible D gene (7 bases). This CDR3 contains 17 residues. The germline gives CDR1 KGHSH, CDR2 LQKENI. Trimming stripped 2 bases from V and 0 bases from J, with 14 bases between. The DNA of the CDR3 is TGTGCCAGCTCACCAGCACAGGGAGGGAGCTCCTACAATGAGCAGTTCTTC. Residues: CASSPAQGGSSYNEQFF.

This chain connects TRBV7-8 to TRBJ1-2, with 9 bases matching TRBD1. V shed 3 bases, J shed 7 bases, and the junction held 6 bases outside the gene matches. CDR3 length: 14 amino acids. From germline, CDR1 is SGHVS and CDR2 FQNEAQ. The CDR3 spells CASSLRTGASGYTF. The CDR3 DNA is TGTGCCAGCAGCTTGCGGACAGGGGCAAGTGGCTACACCTTC. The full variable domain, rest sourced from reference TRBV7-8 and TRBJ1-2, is GAGVSQSPRYKVAKRGQDVALRCDPISGHVSLFWYQQALGQGPEFLTYFQNEAQLDKSGLPSDRFFAERPEGSVSTLKIQRTQQEDSAVYLCASSLRTGASGYTFGSGTRLTVV.

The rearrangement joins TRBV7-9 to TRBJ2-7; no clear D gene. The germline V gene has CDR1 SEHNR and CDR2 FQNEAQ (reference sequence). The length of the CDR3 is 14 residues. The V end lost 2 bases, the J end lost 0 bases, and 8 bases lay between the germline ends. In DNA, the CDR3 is TGTGCCAGCAGCTTATCACAGACCTCCTACGAGCAGTACTTC. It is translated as CASSLSQTSYEQYF.

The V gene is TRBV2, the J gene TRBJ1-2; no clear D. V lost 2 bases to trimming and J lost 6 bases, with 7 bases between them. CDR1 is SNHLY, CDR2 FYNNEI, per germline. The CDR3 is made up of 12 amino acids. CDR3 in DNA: TGTGCCAGCAGTGAACGCGGGAATGGCTACACCTTC. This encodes CASSERGNGYTF.

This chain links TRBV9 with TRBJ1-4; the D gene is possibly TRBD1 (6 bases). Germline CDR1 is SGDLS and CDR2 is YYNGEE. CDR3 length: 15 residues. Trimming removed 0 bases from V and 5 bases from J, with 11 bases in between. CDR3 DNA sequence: TGTGCCAGCAGCGTAGGCCCAGGGGCGAATGAAAAACTGTTTTTT. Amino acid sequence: CASSVGPGANEKLFF.

The CDR3 loop is CASSREEMRSPLHF. The CDR3 DNA reads as TGTGCCAGCTCCCGCGAAGAGATGCGTTCACCCCTCCACTTT. V and J are TRBV18 and TRBJ1-6; unclear D gene. Germline V gene data show CDR1 as KGHSH and CDR2 as LQKENI. V was clipped by 6 bases and J by 9 bases, with 15 bases between them. This CDR3 has 14 residues.

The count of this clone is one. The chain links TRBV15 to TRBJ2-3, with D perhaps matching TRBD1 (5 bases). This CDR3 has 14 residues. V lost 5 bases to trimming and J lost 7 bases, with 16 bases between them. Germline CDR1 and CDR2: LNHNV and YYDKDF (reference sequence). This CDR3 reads CATSSEGAVNTQYF. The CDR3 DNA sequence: TGTGCCACCAGCTCGGAAGGGGCGGTTAATACGCAGTATTTT.

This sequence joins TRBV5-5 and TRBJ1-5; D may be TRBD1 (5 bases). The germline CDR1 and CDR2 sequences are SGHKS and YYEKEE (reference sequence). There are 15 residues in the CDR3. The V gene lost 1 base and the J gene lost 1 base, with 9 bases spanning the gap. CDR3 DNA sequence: TGTGCCAGCAGCTTGAGGGAGGGGAGCAATCAGCCCCAGCATTTT. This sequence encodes CASSLREGSNQPQHF.

The CDR3 here is CSVRESSYNSPLHF. The DNA for the CDR3 is TGCAGCGTTCGGGAAAGCTCCTATAATTCACCCCTCCACTTT. This chain uses TRBV29-1 with TRBJ1-6; D ambiguous. V was clipped by 5 bases and J by 0 bases, with 8 bases between them. This CDR3 spans 14 amino acids. The germline gives CDR1 SQVTM, CDR2 ANQGSEA.